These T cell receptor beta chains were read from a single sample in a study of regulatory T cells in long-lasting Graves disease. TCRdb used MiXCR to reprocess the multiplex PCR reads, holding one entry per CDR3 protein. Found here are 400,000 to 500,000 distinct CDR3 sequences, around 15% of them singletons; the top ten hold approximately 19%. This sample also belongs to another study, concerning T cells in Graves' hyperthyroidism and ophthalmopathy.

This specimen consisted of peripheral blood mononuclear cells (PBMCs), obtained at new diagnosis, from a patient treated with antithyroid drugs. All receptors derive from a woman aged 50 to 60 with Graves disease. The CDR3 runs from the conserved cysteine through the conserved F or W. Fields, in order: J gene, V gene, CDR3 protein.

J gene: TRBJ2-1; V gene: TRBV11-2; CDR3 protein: CASSLVPGVRDLNEQFF
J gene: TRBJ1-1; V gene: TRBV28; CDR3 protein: CASSLGGGGAFF
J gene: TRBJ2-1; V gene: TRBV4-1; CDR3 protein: CASSQDSTAGGYNEQFF
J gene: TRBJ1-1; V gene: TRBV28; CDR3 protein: CASSLFAAGTEEDLAFF
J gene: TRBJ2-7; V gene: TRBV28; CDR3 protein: CASSPLLAGGLDEQYF
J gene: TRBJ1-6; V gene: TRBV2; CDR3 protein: CASSARQSGTGDYNSPLHF
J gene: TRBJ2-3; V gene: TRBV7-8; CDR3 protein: CASSLDVGQGADTQYF
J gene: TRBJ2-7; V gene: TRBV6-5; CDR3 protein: CASSSQPFMANSYEQYF
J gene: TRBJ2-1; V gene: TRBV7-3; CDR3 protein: CASSFVGGSSYNEQFF
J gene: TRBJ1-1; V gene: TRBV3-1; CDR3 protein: CASSPDRVALNGAFF
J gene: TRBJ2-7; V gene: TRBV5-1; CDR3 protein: CASSKGQGAYEQYF
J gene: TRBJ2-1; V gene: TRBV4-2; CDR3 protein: CASSQDLKGYYNEQFF
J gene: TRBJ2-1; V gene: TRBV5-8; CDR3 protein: CASSFGTGTIINNEQFF
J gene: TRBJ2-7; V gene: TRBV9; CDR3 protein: CASTPRDSPYEQYF
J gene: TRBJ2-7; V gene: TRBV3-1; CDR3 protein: CASRGRFNEQYF
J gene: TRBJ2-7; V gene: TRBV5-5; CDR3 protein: CASSLDRDPYEQYF
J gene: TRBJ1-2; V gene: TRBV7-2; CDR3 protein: CASSSGTGRNNYGYTF
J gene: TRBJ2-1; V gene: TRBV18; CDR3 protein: CASSPGTGDYNEQFF
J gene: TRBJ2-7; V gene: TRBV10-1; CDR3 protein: CASSQSGRPPYEQYF
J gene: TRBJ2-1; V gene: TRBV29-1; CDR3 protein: CSAEGLAGPYRDNEQFF
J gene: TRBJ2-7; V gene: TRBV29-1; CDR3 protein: CSVRTSGSYEQYF
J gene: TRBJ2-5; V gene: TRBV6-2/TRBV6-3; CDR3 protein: CASSYSGREFGETQYF
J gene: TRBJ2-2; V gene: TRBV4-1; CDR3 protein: CASSPVPLAGELFF
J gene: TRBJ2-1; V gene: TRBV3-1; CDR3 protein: CASSQFEGSYNEQFF